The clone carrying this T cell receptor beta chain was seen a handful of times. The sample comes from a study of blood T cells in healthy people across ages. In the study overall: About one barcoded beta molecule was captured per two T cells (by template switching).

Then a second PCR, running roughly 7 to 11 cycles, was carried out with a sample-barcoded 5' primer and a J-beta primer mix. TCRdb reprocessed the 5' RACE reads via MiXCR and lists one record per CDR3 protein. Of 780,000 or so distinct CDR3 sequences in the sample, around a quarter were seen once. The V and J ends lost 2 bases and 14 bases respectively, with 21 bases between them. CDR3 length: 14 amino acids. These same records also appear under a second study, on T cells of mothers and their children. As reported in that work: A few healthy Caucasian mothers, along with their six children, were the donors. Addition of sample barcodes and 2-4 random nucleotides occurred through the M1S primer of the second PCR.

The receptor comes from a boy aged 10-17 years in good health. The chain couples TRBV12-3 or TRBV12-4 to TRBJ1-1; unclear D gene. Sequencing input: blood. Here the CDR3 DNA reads TGTGCCAGCAGTTTACGCCTTGGAGGTTACGGAGCCTTCTTT. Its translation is CASSLRLGGYGAFF.